Sequencing of this T cell receptor beta chain was carried out in a study of tumor-infiltrating lymphocytes in oesophageal squamous cell carcinoma. TCRdb reanalysed the PCR reads using MiXCR and keeps one entry per CDR3 protein. This table holds under 11,000 distinct CDR3 sequences, roughly 60% found once. This clonotype was picked up many times. This sequence originates from a female donor with esophageal squamous cell carcinoma. Sequencing was performed on esophageal tumor tissue.

CDR3: CASGRDSYEQYF. CDR3 bases: TGTGCCAGCGGCAGGGACTCCTACGAGCAGTACTTC. The gene calls are TRBV28 and TRBJ2-7; a weak D match, TRBD1 (5 bases). The CDR3 has 12 amino acids. Per germline, CDR1 MDHEN and CDR2 SYDVKM. Deletions cut 8 bases from V and 0 bases from J, with 8 bases between.